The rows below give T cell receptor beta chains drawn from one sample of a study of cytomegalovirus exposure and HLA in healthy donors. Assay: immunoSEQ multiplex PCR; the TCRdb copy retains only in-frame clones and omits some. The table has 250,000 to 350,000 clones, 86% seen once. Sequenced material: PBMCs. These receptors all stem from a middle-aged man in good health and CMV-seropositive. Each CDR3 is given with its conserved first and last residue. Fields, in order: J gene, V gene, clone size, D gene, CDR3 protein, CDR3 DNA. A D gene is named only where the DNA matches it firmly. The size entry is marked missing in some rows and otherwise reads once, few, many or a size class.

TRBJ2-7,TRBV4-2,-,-,CASSPTGRDYEQYF,TGTGCCAGCAGCCCGACCGGGCGGGACTACGAGCAGTACTTC
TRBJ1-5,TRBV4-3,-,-,CASSQETRVGNQPQHF,TGCGCCAGCAGCCAAGAAACCAGGGTCGGCAATCAGCCCCAGCATTTT
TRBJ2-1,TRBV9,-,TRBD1,CASSSYDIMRGRNEQFF,TGTGCCAGCAGCTCTTATGACATTATGAGGGGGCGCAATGAGCAGTTCTTC
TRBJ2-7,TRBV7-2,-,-,CASSLDGRDSYEQYF,TGTGCCAGCAGCTTAGACGGGCGGGACTCCTACGAGCAGTACTTC
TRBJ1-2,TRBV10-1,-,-,CASTPDRSNYGYTF,TGCGCCAGCACTCCGGACAGATCTAACTATGGCTACACCTTC
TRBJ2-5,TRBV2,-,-,CASRNVLQETQYF,TGTGCCAGCAGGAACGTCCTACAAGAGACCCAGTACTTC
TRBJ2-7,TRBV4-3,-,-,CASSQGRVTRGEQYF,TGCGCCAGCAGCCAAGGGAGGGTTACCCGCGGCGAGCAGTACTTC
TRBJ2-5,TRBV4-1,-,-,CASSQEGEQETQYF,TGCGCCAGCAGCCAAGAGGGAGAGCAAGAGACCCAGTACTTC
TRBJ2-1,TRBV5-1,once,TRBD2,CASSSPGLEVNEQFF,TGCGCCAGCAGCTCTCCGGGACTAGAGGTGAATGAGCAGTTCTTC
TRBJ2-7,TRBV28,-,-,CASSPSASSYEQYF,TGTGCCAGCAGTCCTAGCGCCAGCTCCTACGAGCAGTACTTC
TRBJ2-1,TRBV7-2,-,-,CASIHRASNEQFF,TGTGCCAGCATCCACAGGGCCTCCAATGAGCAGTTCTTC
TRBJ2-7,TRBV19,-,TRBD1,CASSRDRGYEQYF,TGTGCCAGTAGTAGGGACAGGGGCTACGAGCAGTACTTC
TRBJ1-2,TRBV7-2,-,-,CASSPVTANYGYTF,TGTGCCAGCAGCCCGGTGACAGCTAACTATGGCTACACCTTC
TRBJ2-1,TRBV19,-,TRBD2,CASYAGGYNEQFF,TGTGCCAGTTATGCGGGAGGGTACAATGAGCAGTTCTTC
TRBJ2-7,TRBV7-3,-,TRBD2,CASSYSGTSGNYEQYF,TGTGCCAGCAGCTATTCGGGGACTAGCGGGAACTACGAGCAGTACTTC
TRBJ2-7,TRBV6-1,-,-,CASRGDIRYEQYF,TGTGCCAGCAGGGGGGACATTCGCTACGAGCAGTACTTC
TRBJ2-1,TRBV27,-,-,CASSLYTEPNEQFF,TGTGCCAGCAGTTTATATACAGAGCCCAATGAGCAGTTCTTC
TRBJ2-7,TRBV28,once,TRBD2,CASSFWTGTSGRYEQYF,TGTGCCAGCAGTTTTTGGACTGGGACTAGCGGCCGCTACGAGCAGTACTTC
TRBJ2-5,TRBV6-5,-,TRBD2,CASRGRGGRETQYF,TGTGCCAGCAGGGGCCGGGGGGGGCGGGAGACCCAGTACTTC
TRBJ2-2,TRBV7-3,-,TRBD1,CASSLVLDRAGGRDTGELFF,TGTGCCAGCAGCTTAGTGTTGGACAGGGCAGGCGGTCGGGACACCGGGGAGCTGTTTTTT
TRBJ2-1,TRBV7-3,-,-,CASSLTQSAYRDEQFF,TGTGCCAGCAGCCTTACCCAATCCGCGTATCGGGATGAGCAGTTCTTC
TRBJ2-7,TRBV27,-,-,CASSPRLLIYEQYF,TGTGCCAGCAGTCCGCGACTATTAATATACGAGCAGTACTTC
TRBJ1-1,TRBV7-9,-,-,CASSPGGTEAFF,TGTGCCAGCAGCCCTGGGGGGACTGAAGCTTTCTTT
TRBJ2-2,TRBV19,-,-,CASSIQGSGELFF,TGTGCCAGTAGTATCCAGGGGTCCGGGGAGCTGTTTTTT
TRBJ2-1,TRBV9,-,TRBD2,CASSAPSGRAHNEQFF,TGTGCCAGCAGCGCACCTAGCGGGAGGGCGCACAATGAGCAGTTCTTC
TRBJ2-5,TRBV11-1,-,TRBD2,CASSLGLAGETQYF,TGTGCCAGCAGCTTAGGGTTAGCGGGAGAGACCCAGTACTTC
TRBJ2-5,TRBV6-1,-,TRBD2,CASRTSASRQETQYF,TGTGCCAGCAGGACTAGCGCCTCTCGCCAAGAGACCCAGTACTTC
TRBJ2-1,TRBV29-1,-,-,CSVDQGSSSYNEQFF,TGCAGCGTTGATCAGGGTTCGAGTTCCTACAATGAGCAGTTCTTC
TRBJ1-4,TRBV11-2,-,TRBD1,CASSPPVRQGENEKLFF,TGTGCCAGCAGCCCACCCGTCCGACAGGGCGAAAATGAAAAACTGTTTTTT
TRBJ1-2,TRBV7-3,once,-,CASSASRAGSYGYTF,TGTGCCAGCAGCGCAAGCAGGGCGGGGAGCTATGGCTACACCTTC
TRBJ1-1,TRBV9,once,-,CASSVGQSQNTEAFF,TGTGCCAGCAGCGTAGGACAGTCACAGAACACTGAAGCTTTCTTT
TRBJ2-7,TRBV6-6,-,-,CASSYSSSAPSYEQYF,TGTGCCAGCAGTTACTCATCCTCAGCGCCCTCCTACGAGCAGTACTTC
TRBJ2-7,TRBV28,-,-,CASTNLFSDEQYF,TGTGCCAGCACCAACCTTTTCTCGGACGAGCAGTACTTC
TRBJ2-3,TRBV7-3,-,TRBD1,CASSVDRGADTQYF,TGTGCCAGCAGCGTGGACAGGGGCGCAGATACGCAGTATTTT
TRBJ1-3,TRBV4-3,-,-,CASSQDPTDSGNTIYF,TGCGCCAGCAGCCAAGATCCGACAGACTCTGGAAACACCATATATTTT
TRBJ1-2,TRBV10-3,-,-,CAISESSRGAGYGYTF,TGTGCCATCAGTGAGTCGAGTCGGGGGGCAGGCTATGGCTACACCTTC
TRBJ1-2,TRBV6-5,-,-,CASKRQDSNYGYTF,TGTGCCAGCAAAAGACAGGATTCCAACTATGGCTACACCTTC
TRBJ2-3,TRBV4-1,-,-,CASSQEGLADTQYF,TGCGCCAGCAGCCAAGAGGGGCTAGCGGATACGCAGTATTTT
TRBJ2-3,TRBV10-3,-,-,CAISESVAGSDTQYF,TGTGCCATCAGTGAGTCTGTAGCTGGATCAGATACGCAGTATTTT
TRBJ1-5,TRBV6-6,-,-,CASSTQGNQPQHF,TGTGCCAGCAGTACCCAGGGAAATCAGCCCCAGCATTTT
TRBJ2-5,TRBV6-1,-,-,CASSRQRPQETQYF,TGTGCCAGCAGTCGACAGCGTCCACAAGAGACCCAGTACTTC
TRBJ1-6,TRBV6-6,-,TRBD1,CASFTGGVWNSPLHF,TGTGCCAGCTTCACAGGGGGCGTGTGGAATTCACCCCTCCACTTT
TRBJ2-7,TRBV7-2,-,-,CASSLTTYEQYF,TGTGCCAGCAGCTTAACAACCTACGAGCAGTACTTC
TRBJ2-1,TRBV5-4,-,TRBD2,CASSPGLAHNEQFF,TGTGCCAGCAGCCCCGGACTAGCCCACAATGAGCAGTTCTTC
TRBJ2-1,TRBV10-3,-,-,CAIRAGNEQFF,TGTGCCATCAGGGCAGGTAATGAGCAGTTCTTC
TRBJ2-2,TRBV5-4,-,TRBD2,CASSEGLAGGYTGELFF,TGTGCCAGCAGCGAGGGACTAGCGGGAGGGTACACCGGGGAGCTGTTTTTT
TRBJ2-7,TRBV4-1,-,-,CASSQAGTPYEQYF,TGCGCCAGCAGCCAAGCCGGGACACCTTACGAGCAGTACTTC
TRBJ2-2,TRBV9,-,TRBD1,CASSSDRVGYTGELFF,TGTGCCAGCAGCTCTGACAGGGTGGGGTACACCGGGGAGCTGTTTTTT
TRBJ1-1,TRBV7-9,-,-,CSSSLEVSGHLAFF,TGTTCCAGCAGCTTAGAGGTGTCGGGACATCTAGCTTTCTTT
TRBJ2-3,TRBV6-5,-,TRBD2,CASSSTSGSGDTQYF,TGTGCCAGCAGTTCAACTAGCGGGAGTGGAGATACGCAGTATTTT
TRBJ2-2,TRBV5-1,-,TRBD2,CASSQRGLAGSGELFF,TGCGCCAGCAGCCAAAGAGGGCTAGCGGGATCCGGGGAGCTGTTTTTT
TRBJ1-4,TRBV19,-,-,CASSIQGGFSEKLFF,TGTGCCAGTAGTATCCAGGGAGGGTTCAGTGAAAAACTGTTTTTT
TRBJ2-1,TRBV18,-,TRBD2,CASSPASGSHNEQFF,TGTGCCAGCTCACCAGCTAGCGGGTCCCACAATGAGCAGTTCTTC
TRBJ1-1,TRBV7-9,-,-,CASSIAVGTPNTEAFF,TGTGCCAGCAGCATAGCGGTAGGGACTCCAAACACTGAAGCTTTCTTT
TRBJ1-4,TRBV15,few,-,CATSRGGDRFVEKLFF,TGTGCCACCAGCAGAGGGGGTGACAGGTTTGTCGAAAAACTGTTTTTT